The 26 T cell receptor beta chains in this list originate from one sample, sequenced in a study of T cells in Graves' hyperthyroidism and ophthalmopathy. The source material, RNA transcripts, was used to amplify TCR beta CDR3 regions. An initial round of RT-PCR targeting the TCR CDR3 relied on the HTBI primer set. Using its own MiXCR run on the multiplex PCR reads, TCRdb lists one record per CDR3 protein. The repertoire holds hundreds of thousands of distinct CDR3 sequences, roughly 40% seen once, with over 8% in the top ten. Material for sequencing was blood. Every receptor here comes from a man between 18 and 35 years old with Graves' hyperthyroidism.

This clonotype was observed many times. This chain connects TRBV29-1 to TRBJ1-2; 8 positions agree with TRBD1. The junction had 6 bases not matched to a gene; V was cut back by 2 bases and J by 4 bases. Germline CDR1 reads SQVTM; CDR2 reads ANQGSEA. The CDR3 spans 14 residues. This CDR3 is CSVERQGAVYGYTF. In DNA form, the CDR3 reads TGCAGCGTTGAACGGCAGGGGGCGGTCTATGGCTACACCTTC.

This clonotype was seen only a few times. This chain joins TRBV7-2 and TRBJ1-3; unclear D gene. In germline, CDR1 is SGHTA, CDR2 FQGNSA. V was pared by 0 bases and J by 4 bases, with 13 bases between. The CDR3 is 16 residues long. DNA of the CDR3: TGTGCCAGCAGCTTAGCCACGTGGGGATCCGGAAACACCATATATTTT. This translates into CASSLATWGSGNTIYF.

This clonotype was found many times. The V gene is TRBV14, the J gene TRBJ2-7; D not resolved. The germline V gene has CDR1 SGHDN and CDR2 FVKESK. The V and J ends lost 4 bases and 0 bases respectively, with 13 bases between them. The CDR3 is made up of 15 amino acids. Here the CDR3 DNA reads TGTGCCAGCAGCCCCCTAGGAACCCTCTCCTACGAGCAGTACTTC. Its translation is CASSPLGTLSYEQYF.

Here the CDR3 DNA reads TGCGCCAGCAGCCAGGGACTACAGACCCACGAGCAGTACTTC. It specifies CASSQGLQTHEQYF. The chain combines TRBV4-3 with TRBJ2-7; 7 bases fit TRBD2. Trimming removed 3 bases from V and 5 bases from J; junction bases left unmatched: 7. This CDR3 has 14 residues. From germline, CDR1 is LGHNA and CDR2 YSLEER.

This clonotype was found many times. The chain combines TRBV29-1 with TRBJ2-2; D possibly matches TRBD1 or TRBD2 (6 bases each). Trimming pared 5 bases from V and 8 bases from J, leaving 12 bases between. This CDR3 comprises 12 residues. CDR1 and CDR2 (germline): SQVTM, ANQGSEA. CDR3 sequence reads: CSVLEGVGELFF. The CDR3 DNA follows: TGCAGCGTTCTGGAGGGGGTAGGGGAGCTGTTTTTT.

The table lists this clonotype with a count of one. The chain carries TRBV7-3 and TRBJ2-3, with 9 nucleotides matching TRBD2. The CDR3 totals 15 residues. Germline assignment: CDR1 SGHTA and CDR2 FQGTGA. The ends lost 1 base at V and 6 bases at J; junction bases unmatched: 5. The CDR3 loop is CASSLIAGVGDTQYF. CDR3 coding DNA: TGTGCCAGCAGCTTAATAGCGGGAGTTGGGGATACGCAGTATTTT.

This clonotype was seen at least ten times. The V and J genes are TRBV10-1 and TRBJ1-4; unclear D gene. The germline gives CDR1 WNHNN, CDR2 SYGVQD (reference sequence). This CDR3 is built from 14 residues. Between the trimmed V and J ends, which lost 11 bases and 5 bases, there was a span of 18 bases. The CDR3 DNA follows: TGCGCCGAGCACGACTACGGGTTAAATGAAAAACTGTTTTTT. This codes for CAEHDYGLNEKLFF.

Only a few counts were recorded for this clonotype. This rearrangement joins TRBV5-6 to TRBJ1-2; no definite D call. Per germline, CDR1 SGHDT and CDR2 YYEEEE. Trimming took off 0 bases at V and 2 bases at J, with 11 bases between the two ends. This CDR3 contains 15 residues. The CDR3 loop is CASSLETALNYGYTF. In DNA form, the CDR3 reads TGTGCCAGCAGCTTGGAGACGGCTTTAAACTATGGCTACACCTTC.

This clonotype was seen repeatedly, ten times or more. This sequence joins TRBV9 and TRBJ1-2; D gene ambiguous. Germline lookup yields CDR1 SGDLS and CDR2 YYNGEE. The CDR3 runs 14 residues. Trimming cost V 3 bases and J 6 bases, with 15 bases left between them. CDR3 in DNA: TGTGCCAGCAGCGCGCCTCAAGGGCGTCATGGCTACACCTTC. Residues: CASSAPQGRHGYTF.

In its sample, this clonotype was seen many times. This chain joins TRBV7-2 and TRBJ1-6; a possible D gene is TRBD1 (5 bases). Germline assignment: CDR1 SGHTA and CDR2 FQGNSA. This CDR3 contains 16 residues. The V gene lost 1 base and the J gene lost 5 bases, with 12 bases spanning the gap. CDR3 nucleotides: TGTGCCAGCAGCTTAGACGTGACAGCCGATAATTCACCCCTCCACTTT. Protein sequence: CASSLDVTADNSPLHF.

To note about this clonotype: A much larger clone differs from this one at a single base, so this may be a read error. The J gene is TRBJ1-2, the V gene TRBV16; TRBD1 is a possible D gene (6 bases). Germline lookup yields CDR1 KGHSY and CDR2 FQNENV. The CDR3 extends over 14 amino acids. The CDR3 loop is CASSQGQGYGGYAF. The CDR3 DNA follows: TGTGCCAGCAGCCAAGGTCAGGGGTATGGTGGCTACGCCTTC.

At least ten counts were recorded for this clonotype. The rearrangement joins TRBV15 to TRBJ2-5, with D uncertain. The V gene lost 9 bases and the J gene lost 4 bases, with 18 bases spanning the gap. The CDR3 consists of 14 residues. Per the germline V gene, CDR1 is LNHNV and CDR2 is YYDKDF (reference sequence). The CDR3 loop reads CATRISSRGETQYF. DNA of the CDR3: TGTGCCACTCGGATCTCGAGTAGAGGAGAGACCCAGTACTTC.

This clonotype was observed a single time. The chain combines TRBV7-9 with TRBJ1-1, with D maybe TRBD1 (5 bases). This CDR3 is built from 10 residues. In germline, CDR1 is SEHNR, CDR2 FQNEAQ (reference sequence). V was clipped by 8 bases and J by 9 bases, with 10 bases between them. The chain's CDR3 is CASLKGKAFF. The CDR3 DNA is TGTGCCAGCCTTAAGGGGAAAGCTTTCTTT.

The genes are TRBV29-1 and TRBJ1-5; 9 bases are shared with TRBD1. The trim removed 7 bases at V and 2 bases at J, leaving 15 bases unmatched. Germline CDR1 is SQVTM and CDR2 is ANQGSEA. CDR3 size: 17 residues. In nucleotides, the CDR3 is TGCAGCGCGACTCCGGGACAGGGAGGATCGGGCAATCAGCCCCAGCATTTT. It codes for CSATPGQGGSGNQPQHF.

This chain connects TRBV10-3 to TRBJ2-7; no definite D call. V was trimmed by 3 bases and J by 13 bases, leaving 22 bases between them. Germline V CDR1 and CDR2: ENHRY, SYGVKD. CDR3 length: 14 amino acids. The CDR3 nucleotides read TGTGCCATCAGTGACTCTCCAGGCCCTTTCCCCCTTTACTTC. Residues: CAISDSPGPFPLYF.

The chain links TRBV7-8 to TRBJ2-7; 9 bases agree with TRBD2. J lost 4 bases, V lost 2 bases, and 6 bases had no gene match. Germline V gene lookup returns CDR1 SGHVS and CDR2 FQNEAQ. The CDR3 totals 15 residues. In DNA form, the CDR3 reads TGTGCCAGCAGCTTATCCCCTAGCGGGGTTTACGAGCAGTACTTC. Encoded protein: CASSLSPSGVYEQYF.

This clonotype occurred many times. The chain uses TRBV29-1 and TRBJ1-1, with D uncertain. The CDR3 extends over 15 amino acids. Germline CDR1 SQVTM, CDR2 ANQGSEA. V was clipped by 2 bases and J by 3 bases, with 16 bases between them. The CDR3 here is CSVETGLPEDTEAFF. In nucleotides, the CDR3 is TGCAGCGTTGAAACGGGTTTACCGGAGGACACTGAAGCTTTCTTT.

The sample holds many counts of this clonotype. The V gene is TRBV10-2, the J gene TRBJ1-3; no clear D. Trimming removed 3 bases from V and 0 bases from J, with 9 bases in between. The germline V gene encodes CDR1 WSHSY and CDR2 SAAADI. The CDR3 has 15 amino acids. The CDR3 region has the DNA TGCGCCAGCAGTGATCATCACAACTCTGGAAACACCATATATTTT. The encoded protein is CASSDHHNSGNTIYF.

This clonotype was counted many times. The chain combines TRBV29-1 with TRBJ1-1, with TRBD1 identical over 8 bases. Germline V lookup: CDR1 SQVTM, CDR2 ANQGSEA. The CDR3 sequence is 13 residues long. V lost 7 bases and J lost 0; bases outside the gene matches: 4. This CDR3 is CSALTGVNTEAFF. CDR3 DNA sequence: TGCAGCGCTCTGACAGGGGTGAACACTGAAGCTTTCTTT.

With regard to this clonotype: Since a much larger clone is just one base distant, this may be a read error. The rearrangement uses TRBV19 and TRBJ2-6; D not resolved. V was shortened by 4 bases and J by 5 bases, with 12 bases between the two germline ends. The CDR3 runs 15 residues. CDR1 and CDR2 from the germline V gene are LNHDA and SQIVND (reference sequence). This chain's CDR3 is CASSTAGGWANVLTF. The DNA for the CDR3 is TGTGCCAGTAGTACGGCTGGTGGCTGGGCCAACGTCCTGACTTTC.

This clonotype showed up many times. V gene TRBV19 combines with J gene TRBJ2-2, with 7 bases identical to TRBD1. This CDR3 is built from 15 residues. The J segment lost 6 bases and the V segment lost 3 bases, leaving 7 bases of the junction unmatched. The germline gives CDR1 LNHDA, CDR2 SQIVND (reference sequence). CDR3 nucleotides: TGTGCCAGTAGTATGCCGACAGGGAAGGCCGGGGAGCTGTTTTTT. It codes for CASSMPTGKAGELFF. The full variable domain, rest sourced from reference TRBV19 and TRBJ2-2, is DGGITQSPKYLFRKEGQNVTLSCEQNLNHDAMYWYRQDPGQGLRLIYYSQIVNDFQKGDIAEGYSVSREKKESFPLTVTSAQKNPTAFYLCASSMPTGKAGELFFGEGSRLTVL.

This clonotype was counted many times. This chain uses TRBV29-1 with TRBJ2-6; D might be TRBD1 (5 bases). V lost 6 bases and J lost 2, with 11 bases in between. The CDR3 length is 14 residues. Per germline, CDR1 SQVTM and CDR2 ANQGSEA. CDR3 residues: CSVYQGAGANVLTF. As DNA, the CDR3 is TGCAGCGTGTATCAAGGGGCTGGGGCCAACGTCCTGACTTTC.

This sequence joins TRBV20-1 and TRBJ1-6, with a tentative D call TRBD1 (5 bases). This CDR3 has 16 residues. V lost 1 base, J lost 6 bases, and 16 bases lay in between. The germline V gene encodes CDR1 DFQATT and CDR2 SNEGSKA (reference sequence). The CDR3 region is CSARAFRENTNSPLHF. Written as DNA, the CDR3 is TGCAGTGCTAGAGCATTCAGGGAGAACACTAATTCACCCCTCCACTTT.

To note about this clonotype: This may stem from a read error, because a much larger clone lies one nucleotide away. The rearrangement links TRBV15 to TRBJ1-4; no firm D call. This CDR3 is built from 17 residues. The germline V gene encodes CDR1 LNHNV and CDR2 YYDKDF (reference sequence). In nucleotides, the CDR3 is TGTGCCGCCAGCAGAGATTTTTGGGTAACAACTAATGAAAAACTGTTTTTT. Translated: CAASRDFWVTTNEKLFF. Using reference TRBV15 and TRBJ1-4 for the parts outside the CDR3, the full variable domain is DAMVIQNPRYQVTQFGKPVTLSCSQTLNHNVMYWYQQKSSQAPKLLFHYYDKDFNNEADTPDNFQSRRPNTSFCFLDIRSPGLGDTAMYLCAASRDFWVTTNEKLFFGSGTQLSVL.

This clonotype was seen at least ten times. J is TRBJ1-1 and V is TRBV10-3; TRBD1 matches at 9 bases. V dropped 6 bases and J dropped 3; count of bases not matched to a gene: 5. The CDR3 runs 14 residues. In germline, CDR1 is ENHRY, CDR2 SYGVKD. The CDR3 protein is CAISTGGRYTEAFF. The CDR3 nucleotides read TGTGCCATCAGCACAGGGGGCAGGTACACTGAAGCTTTCTTT.

The J gene is TRBJ1-1, the V gene TRBV6-5; 8 positions agree with TRBD1. After removal of 6 bases from V and 3 bases from J, the junction contained 6 bases not matched to a gene. The germline V gene has CDR1 MNHEY and CDR2 SVGAGI. The CDR3 is 14 residues long. In DNA form, the CDR3 reads TGTGCCAGCAGGACTGGACAGGGACACACTGAAGCTTTCTTT. Translating it yields CASRTGQGHTEAFF.